Below are 5 T cell receptor beta chains sequenced from a single sample in a study of T cells in Graves' hyperthyroidism and ophthalmopathy. TCR beta CDR3 regions were amplified from RNA transcripts. The HTBI set primed first-round TCR CDR3 RT-PCR. Using its own MiXCR run on the multiplex PCR reads, TCRdb lists one record per CDR3 protein. In the table there are roughly 500,000 distinct CDR3 sequences, approximately 15% of which are singletons. The sequencing sample was made of blood. The origin of the receptors is a woman in her 30s with Graves' hyperthyroidism that later progressed to Graves' ophthalmopathy.

Many counts were recorded for this clonotype. The chain combines TRBV2 with TRBJ1-1; 8 nucleotides align to TRBD1. This CDR3 spans 15 amino acids. Looked up from germline, CDR1 is SNHLY and CDR2 is FYNNEI. With V trimmed by 4 bases and J by 6 bases, 10 bases remained unmatched. The CDR3 protein is CASSVPTGVGAEAFF. DNA of the CDR3: TGTGCCAGCAGTGTCCCGACAGGGGTTGGGGCTGAAGCTTTCTTT.

The chain carries TRBV5-1 and TRBJ2-7; perhaps TRBD1 as D (7 bases). Trimming removed 2 bases at V and 4 bases at J, with 13 bases between. Per the germline V gene, CDR1 is SGHRS and CDR2 is YFSETQ. The CDR3 is 14 residues long. DNA of the CDR3: TGCGCCAGCAGCTTAGACAGGGAGGATTACGAGCAGTACTTC. Protein product: CASSLDREDYEQYF.

This clonotype showed up many times. The V gene is TRBV20-1, the J gene TRBJ2-7; 10 bases are shared with TRBD2. This CDR3 spans 16 amino acids. V shed 4 bases, J shed 0 bases, and the junction held 9 bases outside the gene matches. The germline CDR1 and CDR2 sequences are DFQATT and SNEGSKA (reference sequence). The CDR3 nucleotides read TGCAGTGCTACCGGGACTAGCGCCCGGAGCTCCTACGAGCAGTACTTC. Translating it yields CSATGTSARSSYEQYF.

This clonotype was counted many times. Here the CDR3 reads CASSQEGLATTYNEQFF. Here the CDR3 DNA reads TGTGCCAGCAGCCAAGAAGGCCTAGCGACTACCTACAATGAGCAGTTCTTC. This sequence joins TRBV3-1 and TRBJ2-1; possible D gene TRBD2, 6 bases. Germline CDR1 and CDR2: LGHDT and YNNKEL (reference sequence). The V end lost 0 bases, the J end lost 2 bases, and 14 bases lay between the germline ends. The CDR3 covers 17 residues.

This clonotype was seen ten or more times. The rearrangement joins TRBV5-6 to TRBJ1-2; no clear D gene. This CDR3 has 13 residues. V shed 0 bases and J shed 8 bases, with 11 bases lying between them. CDR1 is SGHDT and CDR2 is YYEEEE in the germline V gene. DNA for the CDR3: TGTGCCAGCAGCTTGGTGTCCGGAGGAGGCTACACCTTC. Translation gives CASSLVSGGGYTF. The whole variable domain, remainder taken from reference TRBV5-6 and TRBJ1-2, is DAGVTQSPTHLIKTRGQQVTLRCSPKSGHDTVSWYQQALGQGPQFIFQYYEEEERQRGNFPDRFSGHQFPNYSSELNVNALLLGDSALYLCASSLVSGGGYTFGSGTRLTVV.